Presented here are 19 T cell receptor beta chains from one specimen sequenced in a study of blood T cell repertoires in COVID-19. Libraries were prepared by immunoSEQ multiplex PCR; TCRdb keeps only in-frame clonotypes and omits some of them. The table records 150,000 to 200,000 clones, roughly 82% of them present only once. The sample comprised PBMCs or T cells enriched from blood (not recorded which). The origin of the receptors is an older woman with acute COVID-19.

The sample holds one count of this clone. The chain carries TRBV19 and TRBJ1-5; 10 nucleotides agree with TRBD1. Germline V gene sequence: CDR1 LNHDA, CDR2 SQIVND (reference sequence). V lost 9 bases, J lost 7 bases, and 9 bases stayed unmatched. The CDR3 sequence is 14 residues long. CDR3 amino acids: CASMTGGAGQPQHF. CDR3 nucleotides: TGTGCCAGCATGACAGGGGGCGCGGGACAGCCCCAGCATTTT.

The chain has TRBV18 and TRBJ2-3; D may be TRBD1 (6 bases). This CDR3 contains 14 residues. With 4 bases removed from V and 6 bases from J, the gap between germline ends came to 14 bases. Looked up from germline, CDR1 is KGHSH and CDR2 is LQKENI. This CDR3 is CASSLRTVGDTQYF. CDR3 sequence (DNA): TGTGCCAGCTCACTCAGGACAGTCGGGGATACGCAGTATTTT.

The chain uses TRBV30 and TRBJ2-3; D perhaps matches TRBD2 (6 bases). CDR1 GTSNPN and CDR2 SVGIG come from the germline V gene (reference sequence). CDR3 size: 14 residues. As DNA, the CDR3 is TGTGCGGCGGGACTTCAAGTCAGCACAGATACGCAGTATTTT. It translates to CAAGLQVSTDTQYF.

V and J are TRBV4-1 and TRBJ1-3; D is undetermined. Germline assignment: CDR1 MGHRA and CDR2 YSYEKL. V lost 0 bases and J lost 0, with 6 bases in between. This CDR3 has 15 residues. The CDR3 sequence: CASSQDADSGNTIYF. The CDR3 DNA reads as TGCGCCAGCAGCCAAGACGCGGACTCTGGAAACACCATATATTTT.

The chain employs TRBV2 and TRBJ1-2, with 12 bases matching TRBD1. Germline loops: CDR1 SNHLY, CDR2 FYNNEI. The V and J ends lost 6 bases and 8 bases, in that order; junction bases with no gene match: 13. This CDR3 spans 16 amino acids. The CDR3 DNA reads as TGTGCCAGCAGCGAGGGCCGATCCGGGACAGGGGGCGGCTACACCTTC. Translated: CASSEGRSGTGGGYTF.

This clone was observed once. The chain combines TRBV27 with TRBJ2-1; 10 bases line up with TRBD2. Germline lookup yields CDR1 MNHEY and CDR2 SMNVEV (reference sequence). The V gene end was trimmed by 8 bases and the J gene end by 3 bases; junction bases not matched to a gene: 4. This CDR3 region has 14 residues. The CDR3 DNA follows: TGTGCCAGCCAAGCGGGAGGGCTCTACAATGAGCAGTTCTTC. Protein sequence: CASQAGGLYNEQFF.

This rearrangement joins TRBV2 to TRBJ2-7; 7 bases align to TRBD1. Trimming removed 7 bases from V and 4 bases from J; junction bases left unmatched: 10. The CDR3 runs 14 residues. The germline CDR1 and CDR2 sequences are SNHLY and FYNNEI. In DNA form, the CDR3 reads TGTGCCAGCACCGAGAGACAGGGTCAGTACGAGCAGTACGTC. Amino acid sequence: CASTERQGQYEQYV.

Many counts were recorded for this clone. As DNA, the CDR3 is TGTGCCAGCAGTTACTCGAGTTGGCAGGTTAATGAAAAACTGTTTTTT. The encoded protein is CASSYSSWQVNEKLFF. This chain connects TRBV6-5 to TRBJ1-4, with D hard to call. The V end lost 0 bases, the J end lost 4 bases, and 12 bases lay between the germline ends. CDR1 and CDR2 (germline): MNHEY, SVGAGI. The CDR3 loop spans 16 amino acids.

This chain joins TRBV5-4 and TRBJ1-1; tentatively, D is TRBD1 (6 bases). Per the germline V gene, CDR1 is SGHNT and CDR2 is YYREEE (reference sequence). V was clipped by 6 bases and J by 8 bases, with 20 bases between them. The CDR3 runs to 14 residues. The CDR3 here is CASTYQGKPAEAFF. CDR3 nucleotides: TGTGCCAGCACCTACCAGGGGAAGCCGGCCGAAGCTTTCTTT.

V usage is TRBV4-3 and J usage is TRBJ1-1; 9 nucleotides align to TRBD1. Germline loops: CDR1 LGHNA, CDR2 YSLEER. The CDR3 covers 15 residues. V dropped 6 bases and J dropped 3; count of bases not matched to a gene: 8. Here the CDR3 DNA reads TGCGCCAGCAGAAGGGGGACAGGGACGTACACTGAAGCTTTCTTT. Protein: CASRRGTGTYTEAFF.

This sequence joins TRBV28 and TRBJ2-4; 11 bases match TRBD2. Per germline, CDR1 MDHEN and CDR2 SYDVKM. The CDR3 covers 14 residues. Unmatched junction bases numbered 5, after V lost 7 bases and J lost 6 bases. The CDR3 here is CASIAGGPGNIQYF. CDR3 nucleotides: TGTGCCAGCATAGCGGGGGGGCCGGGAAACATTCAGTACTTC.

The gene calls are TRBV12-3 or TRBV12-4 and TRBJ1-2; TRBD1 might be the D (5 bases). With 6 bases removed from V and 8 bases from J, the gap between germline ends came to 13 bases. This CDR3 region has 12 residues. The CDR3 reads CASSRPGWGYTF. In DNA form, the CDR3 reads TGTGCCAGCAGCCGTCCAGGGTGGGGCTACACCTTC.

CDR3 residues: CASSPEGGSYEQYF. The CDR3, as DNA: TGTGCCAGCTCACCAGAGGGCGGGAGTTACGAGCAGTACTTC. V usage is TRBV18 and J usage is TRBJ2-7; 7 bases are shared with TRBD2. The trim removed 2 bases at V and 4 bases at J, leaving 5 bases unmatched. Germline V gene sequence: CDR1 KGHSH, CDR2 LQKENI. The CDR3 runs 14 residues. Full variable domain (missing parts from reference TRBV18 and TRBJ2-7): NAGVMQNPRHLVRRRGQEARLRCSPMKGHSHVYWYRQLPEEGLKFMVYLQKENIIDESGMPKERFSAEFPKEGPSILRIQQVVRGDSAAYFCASSPEGGSYEQYFGPGTRLTVT.

The chain carries TRBV12-3 or TRBV12-4 and TRBJ1-1; D is possibly TRBD1 (5 bases). CDR3 length equals 13 residues. Trimming pared 5 bases from V and 10 bases from J, leaving 17 bases between. The DNA for the CDR3 is TGTGCCAGCAGTCCCCCGGACAAATACGGAGCTTTCTTT. Amino acids: CASSPPDKYGAFF.

The chain joins TRBV13 to TRBJ1-1, with D possibly being TRBD1 (5 bases). The CDR3 is made up of 13 amino acids. CDR1 is PRHDT and CDR2 is FYEKMQ in the germline V gene (reference sequence). Between the trimmed V and J ends, which lost 5 bases and 1 base, there was a span of 8 bases. CDR3: CASSQTGNTEAFF. The CDR3 DNA reads as TGTGCCAGCAGCCAAACAGGGAACACTGAAGCTTTCTTT.

This chain joins TRBV6-1 and TRBJ1-1; D may be TRBD1 (6 bases). The CDR3 is 15 residues long. Germline CDR1 and CDR2: MNHNS and SASEGT. V was cut by 1 base and J by 4 bases, with 13 bases left in between. CDR3 nucleotides: TGTGCCAGCAGTGAAGTTATAAGGGGGGGCACTGAAGCTTTCTTT. Its translation: CASSEVIRGGTEAFF.

The chain uses TRBV30 and TRBJ1-2; D might be TRBD1 (6 bases). V lost 8 bases and J lost 0, with 10 bases in between. CDR1 is GTSNPN, CDR2 SVGIG, per germline (reference sequence). The CDR3 runs to 12 residues. The CDR3 DNA reads as TGTGCCGGTCACAGGGCTAACTATGGCTACACCTTC. Amino acid sequence: CAGHRANYGYTF.

The chain carries TRBV10-2 and TRBJ1-1; 11 nucleotides line up with TRBD1. Losses at the gene ends were 6 bases for V and 3 bases for J; bases not matched to a gene: 0. This CDR3 spans 13 amino acids. The germline V gene has CDR1 WSHSY and CDR2 SAAADI. The chain's CDR3 is CASRGQGDTEAFF. The DNA for the CDR3 is TGCGCCAGCAGGGGACAGGGGGACACTGAAGCTTTCTTT.

The CDR3 sequence: CAWSVPGQKFGSPLHF. In DNA, the CDR3 is TGTGCCTGGAGTGTACCGGGACAGAAGTTCGGTTCACCCCTCCACTTT. The V and J genes are TRBV30 and TRBJ1-6; 7 positions match TRBD1. Germline V gene sequence: CDR1 GTSNPN, CDR2 SVGIG (reference sequence). The CDR3 is made up of 16 amino acids. J gave up 9 bases and V 0 bases, and 11 bases lay outside the gene matches.